This TCR beta chain came from a study of monozygotic twins with inflammatory bowel disease. Findings and caveats of the study: Patient-to-patient differences in immunosuppressive treatment may have added variability to the repertoires.

Note on this clonotype: Its antigen is still unknown.

No T cells were sorted before total RNA was taken from whole blood. TCRdb re-analyzed the 5' RACE reads; it lists each CDR3 protein once, without DNA. The sample table includes some 150,000 distinct CDR3 sequences. This CDR3 is built from 14 residues. The V gene's germline CDR1 is SGHRS and CDR2 YFSETQ. The source of this sequence is a human donor with ulcerative colitis or Crohn's disease, or a healthy co-twin of an affected twin (not recorded which). The chain has TRBV5-1 and TRBJ1-2; checking the TCRdb D call of TRBD1 is not possible without DNA. Material: blood. The chain's CDR3 is CASSYSTGDYGYTF.